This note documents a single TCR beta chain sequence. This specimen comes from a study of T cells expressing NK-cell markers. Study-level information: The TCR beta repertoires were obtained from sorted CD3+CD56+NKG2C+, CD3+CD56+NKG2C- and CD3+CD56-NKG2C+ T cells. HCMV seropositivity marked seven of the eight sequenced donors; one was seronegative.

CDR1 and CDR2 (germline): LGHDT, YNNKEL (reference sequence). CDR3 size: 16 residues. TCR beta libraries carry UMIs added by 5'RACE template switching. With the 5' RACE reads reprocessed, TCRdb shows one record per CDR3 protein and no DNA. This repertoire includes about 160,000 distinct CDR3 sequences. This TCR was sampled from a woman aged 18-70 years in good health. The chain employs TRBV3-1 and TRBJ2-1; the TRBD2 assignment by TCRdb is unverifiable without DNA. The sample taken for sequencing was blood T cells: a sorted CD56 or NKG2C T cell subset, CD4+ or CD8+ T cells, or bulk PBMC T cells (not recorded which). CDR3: CASSRRLAGGYNEQFF.